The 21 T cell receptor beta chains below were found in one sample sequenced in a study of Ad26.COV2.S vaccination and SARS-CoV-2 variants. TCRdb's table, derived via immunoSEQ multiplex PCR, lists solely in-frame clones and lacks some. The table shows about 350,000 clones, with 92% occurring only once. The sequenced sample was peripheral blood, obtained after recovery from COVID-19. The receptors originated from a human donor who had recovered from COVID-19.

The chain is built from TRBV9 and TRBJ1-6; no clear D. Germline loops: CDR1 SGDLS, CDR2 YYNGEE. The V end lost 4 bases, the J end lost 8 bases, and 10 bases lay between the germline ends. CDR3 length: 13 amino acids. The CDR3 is CASSPHGDSPLHF. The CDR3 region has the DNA TGTGCCAGCAGCCCCCACGGAGATTCACCCCTCCACTTT.

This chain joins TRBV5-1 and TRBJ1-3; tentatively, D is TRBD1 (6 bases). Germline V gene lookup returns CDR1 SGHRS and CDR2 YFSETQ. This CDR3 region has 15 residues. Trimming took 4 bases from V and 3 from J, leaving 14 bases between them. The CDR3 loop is CASSLQQGSGNTIYF. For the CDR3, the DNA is TGCGCCAGCAGCCTCCAGCAGGGGAGTGGAAACACCATATATTTT.

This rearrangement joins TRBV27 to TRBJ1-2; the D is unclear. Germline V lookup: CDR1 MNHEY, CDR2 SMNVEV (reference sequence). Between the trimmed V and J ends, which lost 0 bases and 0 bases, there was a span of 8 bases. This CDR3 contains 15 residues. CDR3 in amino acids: CASSLSQLSNYGYTF. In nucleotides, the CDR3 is TGTGCCAGCAGTTTATCCCAGCTATCTAACTATGGCTACACCTTC.

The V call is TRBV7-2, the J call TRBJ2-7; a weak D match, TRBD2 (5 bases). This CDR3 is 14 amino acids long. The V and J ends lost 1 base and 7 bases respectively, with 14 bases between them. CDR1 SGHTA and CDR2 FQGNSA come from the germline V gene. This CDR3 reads CASSLGTGLGEQYF. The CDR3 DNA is TGTGCCAGCAGCTTAGGGACGGGGTTGGGAGAGCAGTACTTC.

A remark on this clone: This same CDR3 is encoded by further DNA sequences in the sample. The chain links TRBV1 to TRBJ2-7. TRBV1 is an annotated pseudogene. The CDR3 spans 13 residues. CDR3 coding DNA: TGCACCAGCAGTCCTCTGGTAGGCTACGAGCAGTACTTC. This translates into CTSSPLVGYEQYF.

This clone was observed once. In nucleotides, the CDR3 is TGTGCCACCAGTGACGGAGCGGGGGGGGCCCACAATGAGCAGTTCTTC. This translates into CATSDGAGGAHNEQFF. This chain joins TRBV24-1 and TRBJ2-1; 10 nucleotides line up with TRBD2. The ends lost 4 bases at V and 5 bases at J; junction bases unmatched: 7. Germline V lookup: CDR1 KGHDR, CDR2 SFDVKD. The CDR3 runs 16 residues.

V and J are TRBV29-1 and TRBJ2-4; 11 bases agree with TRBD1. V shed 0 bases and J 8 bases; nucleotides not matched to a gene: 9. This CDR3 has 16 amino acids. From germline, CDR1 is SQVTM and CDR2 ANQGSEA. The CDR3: CSVEDLPGQGVDIQYF. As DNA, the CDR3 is TGCAGCGTTGAAGATCTCCCGGGACAGGGGGTAGACATTCAGTACTTC.

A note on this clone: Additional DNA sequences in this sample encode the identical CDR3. CDR3 protein: CASSYGPNYGYTF. Here the CDR3 DNA reads TGTGCCAGCAGTTACGGCCCCAACTATGGCTACACCTTC. The chain links TRBV6-5 to TRBJ1-2; D gene uncertain. Germline CDR1 and CDR2: MNHEY and SVGAGI. Trimming left V 2 bases short and J 2 bases short, with 6 bases between. This CDR3 has 13 amino acids.

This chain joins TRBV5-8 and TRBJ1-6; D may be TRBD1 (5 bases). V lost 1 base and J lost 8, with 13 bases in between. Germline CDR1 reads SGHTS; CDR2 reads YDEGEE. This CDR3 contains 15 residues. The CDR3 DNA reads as TGTGCCAGCAGCTTGAGGGACCCCCGGGATTCACCCCTCCACTTT. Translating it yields CASSLRDPRDSPLHF.

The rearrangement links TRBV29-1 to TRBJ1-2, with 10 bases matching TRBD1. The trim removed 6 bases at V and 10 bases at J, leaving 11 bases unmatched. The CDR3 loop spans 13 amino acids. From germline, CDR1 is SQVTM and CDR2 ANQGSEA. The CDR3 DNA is TGCAGCGTACAGCGCCGGGACAGGGGAGCCTACACCTTC. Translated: CSVQRRDRGAYTF.

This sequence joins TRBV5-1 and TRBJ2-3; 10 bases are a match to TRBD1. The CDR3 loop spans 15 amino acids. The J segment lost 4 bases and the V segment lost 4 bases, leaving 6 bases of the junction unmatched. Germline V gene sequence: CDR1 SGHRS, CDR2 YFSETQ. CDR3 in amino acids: CASSPRDRGPDTQYF. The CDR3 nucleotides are TGCGCCAGCAGCCCCCGGGACAGGGGTCCAGATACGCAGTATTTT.

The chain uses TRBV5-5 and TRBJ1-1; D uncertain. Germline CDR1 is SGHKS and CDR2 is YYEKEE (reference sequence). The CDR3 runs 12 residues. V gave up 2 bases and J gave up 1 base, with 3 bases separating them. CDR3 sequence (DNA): TGTGCCAGCAGCTTCGGGAACACTGAAGCTTTCTTT. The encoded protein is CASSFGNTEAFF.

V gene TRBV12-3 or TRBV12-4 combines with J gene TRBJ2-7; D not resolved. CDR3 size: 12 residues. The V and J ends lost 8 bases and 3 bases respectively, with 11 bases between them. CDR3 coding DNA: TGTGCCAGCGGTAAAAGTCGCTACGAGCAGTACTTC. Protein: CASGKSRYEQYF.

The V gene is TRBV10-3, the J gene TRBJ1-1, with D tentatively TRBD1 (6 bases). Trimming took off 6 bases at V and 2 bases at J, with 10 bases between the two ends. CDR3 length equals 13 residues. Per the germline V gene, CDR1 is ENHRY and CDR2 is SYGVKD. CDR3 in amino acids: CAIRKTGNTEAFF. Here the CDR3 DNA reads TGTGCCATCAGGAAGACAGGAAACACTGAAGCTTTCTTT.

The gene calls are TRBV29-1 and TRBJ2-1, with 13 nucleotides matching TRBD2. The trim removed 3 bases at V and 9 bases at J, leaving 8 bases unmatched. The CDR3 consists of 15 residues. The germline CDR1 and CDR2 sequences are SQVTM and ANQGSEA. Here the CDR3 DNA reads TGCAGCGTTGAGGGGGGACTAGCGGGGTATGGTGAGCAGTTCTTC. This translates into CSVEGGLAGYGEQFF.

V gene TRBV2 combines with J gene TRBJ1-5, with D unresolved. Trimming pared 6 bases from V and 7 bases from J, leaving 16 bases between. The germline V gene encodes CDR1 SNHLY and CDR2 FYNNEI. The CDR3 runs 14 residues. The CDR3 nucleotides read TGTGCCAGCAGCCCACGACAAGGGATACAGCCCCAGCATTTT. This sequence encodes CASSPRQGIQPQHF.

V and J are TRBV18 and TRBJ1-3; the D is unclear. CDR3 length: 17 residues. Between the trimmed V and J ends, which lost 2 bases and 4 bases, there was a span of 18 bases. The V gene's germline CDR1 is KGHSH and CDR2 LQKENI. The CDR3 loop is CASSPIPTTLGGNTIYF. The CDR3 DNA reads TGTGCCAGCTCACCAATACCGACAACTCTTGGAGGAAACACCATATATTTT. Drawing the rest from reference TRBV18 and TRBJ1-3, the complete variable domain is NAGVMQNPRHLVRRRGQEARLRCSPMKGHSHVYWYRQLPEEGLKFMVYLQKENIIDESGMPKERFSAEFPKEGPSILRIQQVVRGDSAAYFCASSPIPTTLGGNTIYFGEGSWLTVV.

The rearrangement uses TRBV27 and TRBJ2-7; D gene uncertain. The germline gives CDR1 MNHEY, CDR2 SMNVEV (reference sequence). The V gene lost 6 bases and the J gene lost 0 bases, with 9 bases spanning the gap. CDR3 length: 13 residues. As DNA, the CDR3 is TGTGCCAGCAGGGCCGGAGTCTCCTACGAGCAGTACTTC. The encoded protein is CASRAGVSYEQYF.

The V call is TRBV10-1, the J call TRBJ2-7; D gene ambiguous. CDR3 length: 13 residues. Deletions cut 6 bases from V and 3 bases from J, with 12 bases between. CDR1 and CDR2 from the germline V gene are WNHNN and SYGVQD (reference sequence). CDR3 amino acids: CASSPTRYYEQYF. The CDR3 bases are TGCGCCAGCAGCCCGACCCGATACTACGAGCAGTACTTC.

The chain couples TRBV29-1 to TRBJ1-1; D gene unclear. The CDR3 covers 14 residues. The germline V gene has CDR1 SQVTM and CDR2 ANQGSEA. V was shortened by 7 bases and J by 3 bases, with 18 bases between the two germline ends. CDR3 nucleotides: TGCAGCGCCCGGGAAGTCGGTTTGTACACTGAAGCTTTCTTT. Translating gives CSAREVGLYTEAFF.

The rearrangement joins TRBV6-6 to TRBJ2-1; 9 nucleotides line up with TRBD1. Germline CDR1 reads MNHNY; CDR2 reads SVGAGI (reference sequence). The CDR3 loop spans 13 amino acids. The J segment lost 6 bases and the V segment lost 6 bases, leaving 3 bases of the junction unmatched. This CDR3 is CASRTTGGNEQFF. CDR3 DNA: TGTGCCAGCAGGACGACAGGGGGCAATGAGCAGTTCTTC.